The 9 T cell receptor beta chains listed next were all sequenced from one sample in a study of T-cell reconstitution after alpha-beta-depleted transplantation in children. Unique molecular identifiers were incorporated when the TCRbeta library was constructed. TCRdb independently ran MiXCR on the PCR reads; one entry per CDR3 protein. The sample holds around 530,000 distinct CDR3 sequences, around a third seen once. Sequenced material: PBMCs from the stem cell graft donor, taken from the stem cell graft. Receptors were obtained from a human donor who donated a stem cell graft to a child with aplastic anemia.

This clonotype was counted between two and nine times. V and J are TRBV20-1 and TRBJ2-7; the D gene is possibly TRBD2 (6 bases). The CDR3 length is 13 residues. Trimming took 3 bases from V and 5 from J, leaving 14 bases between them. CDR1 is DFQATT, CDR2 SNEGSKA, per germline (reference sequence). CDR3 DNA: TGCAGTGCTAGTCGGAGGGACGTCAACGAGCAGTACTTC. It encodes CSASRRDVNEQYF.

This clonotype showed up just a few times. V gene TRBV15 combines with J gene TRBJ2-3, with D hard to call. V shed 3 bases and J shed 4 bases, with 5 bases lying between them. The germline gives CDR1 LNHNV, CDR2 YYDKDF (reference sequence). The CDR3 contains 12 residues. The CDR3 DNA reads as TGTGCCACCAGCAGGGGCGCAGATACGCAGTATTTT. Translated: CATSRGADTQYF.

V and J are TRBV6-5 and TRBJ1-2; D uncertain. From germline, CDR1 is MNHEY and CDR2 SVGAGI. V was shortened by 6 bases and J by 4 bases, with 27 bases between the two germline ends. The CDR3 is 18 residues long. CDR3 sequence (DNA): TGTGCCAGCAGCAAGTTGTCGGGTAGTGATATTTCCTCCTATGGCTACACCTTC. Protein product: CASSKLSGSDISSYGYTF.

This rearrangement joins TRBV28 to TRBJ1-2; D gene unclear. Germline V gene lookup returns CDR1 MDHEN and CDR2 SYDVKM. Trimming took 6 bases from V and 0 from J, leaving 11 bases between them. The CDR3 runs to 14 residues. The CDR3 loop reads CASRLALANYGYTF. The DNA for the CDR3 is TGTGCCAGCAGATTGGCTTTAGCTAACTATGGCTACACCTTC.

The chain uses TRBV12-3 or TRBV12-4 and TRBJ1-5; D is possibly TRBD1 (5 bases). Trimming shortened V by 1 base and J by 0 bases, and 13 bases separated the two germline ends. The CDR3 spans 17 residues. The CDR3 DNA reads as TGTGCCAGCAGTTTAGTCCCGGGACCCTATAGCAATCAGCCCCAGCATTTT. Translation gives CASSLVPGPYSNQPQHF.

In its sample, this clonotype was seen a few times. The J gene is TRBJ1-5, the V gene TRBV19, with a possible D match to TRBD1 (5 bases). The CDR3 totals 16 residues. Germline V gene sequence: CDR1 LNHDA, CDR2 SQIVND (reference sequence). V was cut by 3 bases and J by 7 bases, with 19 bases left in between. The CDR3 DNA sequence: TGTGCCAGTAGTATGGACAAGCTGGTTTTTGGACAGCCCCAGCATTTT. Protein sequence: CASSMDKLVFGQPQHF.

The chain employs TRBV24-1 and TRBJ2-5; maybe TRBD1 (5 bases). The CDR3 contains 17 residues. V shed 4 bases and J shed 3 bases, with 20 bases lying between them. Germline CDR1 KGHDR, CDR2 SFDVKD. The CDR3, as DNA: TGTGCCACCAGTGAACGAAAGACAGCCCCACGAAAAGAGACCCAGTACTTC. Protein product: CATSERKTAPRKETQYF.

A few counts support this clonotype. V usage is TRBV18 and J usage is TRBJ1-5, with 7 nucleotides matching TRBD1. V gave up 5 bases and J gave up 7 bases; unmatched junction bases: 8. From germline, CDR1 is KGHSH and CDR2 LQKENI. The CDR3 contains 14 residues. The CDR3 sequence: CASSFRDREQPQHF. The CDR3 DNA sequence: TGTGCCAGCTCATTCCGGGACAGAGAACAGCCCCAGCATTTT.

The chain recombines TRBV6-1 with TRBJ2-1; D tentatively fits TRBD1 or TRBD2 (5 bases each). V gave up 4 bases and J gave up 7 bases, with 11 bases separating them. The length of the CDR3 is 13 residues. Germline V gene sequence: CDR1 MNHNS, CDR2 SASEGT. In DNA, the CDR3 is TGTGCCAGCAGTGCCTCCGGGACGAATGAGCAGTTCTTC. It is translated as CASSASGTNEQFF.